This T cell receptor beta chain was recovered during a study of blood T cells in healthy people across ages. No fewer than 7 million PBMCs went into each sample. This clonotype was seen a handful of times. Alongside a J-beta primer mix, a sample-barcoded 5' primer served in a second PCR lasting about 7 to 11 cycles. A single record per CDR3 protein comes from TCRdb applying MiXCR to the 5' RACE reads. The data contain approximately 1.5 million distinct CDR3 sequences, roughly 43% of them singletons. The CDR3 totals 14 residues. The V and J ends lost 10 bases and 0 bases respectively, with 15 bases between them. Germline V gene data show CDR1 as ENHRY and CDR2 as SYGVKD.

The sequencing input was blood. The chain uses TRBV10-3 and TRBJ1-1; D remains ambiguous. The clonotype was recovered from a woman under 30 in good health. The CDR3 nucleotides are TGTGCCACCGCACCTCGGCGGCTGAACACTGAAGCTTTCTTT. This gives the protein CATAPRRLNTEAFF.